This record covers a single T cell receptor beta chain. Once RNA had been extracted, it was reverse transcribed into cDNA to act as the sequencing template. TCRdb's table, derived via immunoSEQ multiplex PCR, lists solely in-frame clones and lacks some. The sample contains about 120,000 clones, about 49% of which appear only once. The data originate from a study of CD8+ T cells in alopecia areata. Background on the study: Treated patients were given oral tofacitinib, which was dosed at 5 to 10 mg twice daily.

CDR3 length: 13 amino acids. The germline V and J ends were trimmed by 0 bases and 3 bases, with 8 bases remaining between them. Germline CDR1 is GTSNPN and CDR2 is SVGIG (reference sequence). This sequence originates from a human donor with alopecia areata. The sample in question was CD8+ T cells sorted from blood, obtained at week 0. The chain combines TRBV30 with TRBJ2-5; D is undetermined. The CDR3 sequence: CAWSVSAEETQYF. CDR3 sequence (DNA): TGTGCCTGGAGTGTATCGGCAGAAGAGACCCAGTACTTC. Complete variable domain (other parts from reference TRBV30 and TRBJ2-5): SQTIHQWPATLVQPVGSPLSLECTVEGTSNPNLYWYRQAAGRGLQLLFYSVGIGQISSEVPQNLSASRPQDRQFILSSKKLLLSDSGFYLCAWSVSAEETQYFGPGTRLLVL.